This entry features one T cell receptor (beta chain) sequence. The data are from a study of blood T cell repertoires in COVID-19. Followed longitudinally, the Seattle patients had been enrolled during active infection. The authors' processing: The authors estimated nucleated cell counts from reference gene primer amplification. TCRdb's table, derived via immunoSEQ multiplex PCR, lists solely in-frame clones and lacks some. D and trimming come from the DNA, and the V and J calls and clone size come from that table. Of 250,000 to 300,000 clones detected, 80% to 90% appear once; the ten largest clones hold roughly 6%. CDR1 and CDR2 from the germline V gene are PRHDT and FYEKMQ (reference sequence). This CDR3 is built from 13 residues. V was trimmed by 1 base and J by 8 bases, leaving 11 bases between them.

Sequenced: peripheral blood. The clonotype originates from a woman between 45 and 65 years old with COVID-19, enrolled during active disease. This rearrangement joins TRBV13 to TRBJ1-2; a possible D gene is TRBD1 (5 bases). CDR3 residues: CASSLVGGGGYTF. The CDR3 DNA is TGTGCCAGCAGCTTAGTCGGGGGAGGGGGCTACACCTTC.